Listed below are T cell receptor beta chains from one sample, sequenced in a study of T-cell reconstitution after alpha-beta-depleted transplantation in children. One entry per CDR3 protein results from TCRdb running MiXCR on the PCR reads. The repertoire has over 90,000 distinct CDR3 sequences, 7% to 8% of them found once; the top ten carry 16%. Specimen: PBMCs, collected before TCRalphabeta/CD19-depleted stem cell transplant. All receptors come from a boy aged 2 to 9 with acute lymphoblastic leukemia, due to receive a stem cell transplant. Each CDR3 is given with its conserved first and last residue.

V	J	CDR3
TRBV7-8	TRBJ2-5	CASSLVVGLGQTQYF
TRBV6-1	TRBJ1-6	CASRLDTSNSPLHF
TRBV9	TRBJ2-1	CASSVGLSSYNEQFF
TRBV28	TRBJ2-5	CASHPRTGAETQYF
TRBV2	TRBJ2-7	CASSEGGPGGINEQYF
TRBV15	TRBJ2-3	CATKETDTQYF
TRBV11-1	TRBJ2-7	CASSPLTGWESYEQYF
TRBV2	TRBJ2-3	CASSDPVPADTQYF
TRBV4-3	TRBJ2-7	CASSWQGTRQGQYF
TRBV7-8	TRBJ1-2	CASSPPGVDYGYTF
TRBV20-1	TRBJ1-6	CSASMQTYNSPLHF
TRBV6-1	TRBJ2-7	CASSEGSGDSPNEQYF
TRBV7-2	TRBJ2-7	CASSLVTSGSQREQYF
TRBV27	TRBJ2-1	CASSLYSGGGNEQFF
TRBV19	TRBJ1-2	CASMGMYYGYTF
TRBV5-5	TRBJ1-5	CASSLEGHRNQPQHF
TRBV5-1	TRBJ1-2	CASYDRGNYGYTF
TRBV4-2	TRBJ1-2	CASSQSSGNYGYTF
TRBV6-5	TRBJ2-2	CASRGEWLGVGELFF
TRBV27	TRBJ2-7	CASSQQGRPDEQYF
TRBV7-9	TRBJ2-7	CASSLDASEAEQYF
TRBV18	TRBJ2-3	CASSVRGDTQYF
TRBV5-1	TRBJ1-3	CASSLRNPGPGNTIYF
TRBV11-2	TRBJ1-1	CASSFDRDRRGNTEAFF
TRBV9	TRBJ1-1	CASSGQTGGSTEAFF
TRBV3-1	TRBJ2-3	CASSFQGAGDTQYF
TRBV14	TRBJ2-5	CASSRSPLATQYF
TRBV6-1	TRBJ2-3	CASSETAGDGTDTQYF
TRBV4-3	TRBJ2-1	CASSPLSGGRGHLNEQFF
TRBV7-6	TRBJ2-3	CASSLEMVRNTQYF
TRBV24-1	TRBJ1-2	CATSDPGLDGHYGYTF
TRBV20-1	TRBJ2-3	CSARELATDPDTQYF
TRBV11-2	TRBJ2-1	CASSLNPPFF
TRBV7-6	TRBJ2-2	CASSRGELNTGELFF
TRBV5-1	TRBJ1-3	CASSPQNPGNTIYF
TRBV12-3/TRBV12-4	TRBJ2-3	CASSLRWERVDTQYF
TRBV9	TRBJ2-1	CASSPGWDRGRNEQFF
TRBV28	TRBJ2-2	CASSLPGGTGELFF
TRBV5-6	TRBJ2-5	CASSFRDGLETQYF
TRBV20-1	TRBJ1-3	CSARKVQAGNTIYF
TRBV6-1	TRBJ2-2	CASRGDRGRAGELFF
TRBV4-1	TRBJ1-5	CASSPLLRGNQPQHF
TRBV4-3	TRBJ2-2	CASSQDTQENTGELFF
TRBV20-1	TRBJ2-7	CSAGTGAIPYEQYF
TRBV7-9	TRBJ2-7	CASSLELGRGGYEQYF
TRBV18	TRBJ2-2	CASSLSSTPEGELFF